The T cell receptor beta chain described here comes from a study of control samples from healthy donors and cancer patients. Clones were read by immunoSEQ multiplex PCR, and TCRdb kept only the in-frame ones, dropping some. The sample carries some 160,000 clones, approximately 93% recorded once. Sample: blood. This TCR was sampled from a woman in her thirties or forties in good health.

CDR3 sequence: CASTPDRHEQYF. Written as DNA, the CDR3 is TGTGCCAGCACCCCGGACAGGCACGAGCAGTACTTC. The V gene is TRBV12-3 or TRBV12-4, the J gene TRBJ2-7; 7 bases map to TRBD1. V lost 7 bases and J lost 5; bases outside the gene matches: 5. The CDR3 totals 12 residues.